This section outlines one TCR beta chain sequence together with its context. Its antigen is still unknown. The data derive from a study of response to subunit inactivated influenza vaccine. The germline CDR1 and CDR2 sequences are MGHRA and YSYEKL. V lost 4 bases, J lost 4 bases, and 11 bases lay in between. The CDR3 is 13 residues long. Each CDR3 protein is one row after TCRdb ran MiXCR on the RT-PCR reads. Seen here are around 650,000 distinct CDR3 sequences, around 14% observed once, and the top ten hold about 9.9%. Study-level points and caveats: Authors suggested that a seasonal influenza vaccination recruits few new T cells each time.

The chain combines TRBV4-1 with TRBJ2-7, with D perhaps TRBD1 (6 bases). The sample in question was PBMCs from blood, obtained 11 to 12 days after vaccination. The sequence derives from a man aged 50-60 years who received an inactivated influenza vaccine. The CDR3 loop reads CASSPNREYEQYF. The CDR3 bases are TGCGCCAGCAGCCCGAACAGGGAATACGAGCAGTACTTC.